The 9 T cell receptor beta chains below all came from one sample that was sequenced in a study of a mutant IDH1 vaccine in newly diagnosed glioma. Sequencing used immunoSEQ multiplex PCR; TCRdb keeps in-frame clones, though not all of them. The sample has about 86,000 clones; approximately 85% are singletons. These receptors have no known antigen. Time point noted: week 23, last vaccination. Each dose delivered 300 ug of mutant IDH1 20-mer peptide subcutaneously with imiquimod. The sequencing here drew on PBMCs, taken from a glioma patient whose treatment included an IDH1 peptide vaccine. The source is a man younger than 40 with glioma. Some clones in this sample may be carry-over from other donors' samples.

CDR3 sequence (DNA): TGTGCCAGCAGCTTAGCGCATGGGACAGGTGCTTTCTATGGCTACACCTTC. Protein product: CASSLAHGTGAFYGYTF. The J gene is TRBJ1-2, the V gene TRBV7-8; 8 nucleotides line up with TRBD1. This CDR3 is 17 amino acids long. Trimming removed 0 bases from V and 4 bases from J; junction bases left unmatched: 10. CDR1 SGHVS and CDR2 FQNEAQ come from the germline V gene.

The genes are TRBV6-4 and TRBJ2-2, with D possibly called TRBD1 or TRBD2 (6 bases each). This CDR3 contains 16 residues. Trimming removed 2 bases at V and 4 bases at J, with 14 bases between. Looked up from germline, CDR1 is MRHNA and CDR2 is SNTAGT. In DNA form, the CDR3 reads TGTGCCAGCAGTGACCGCCCGGGGGCAGGCACCGGGGAGCTGTTTTTT. Translating it yields CASSDRPGAGTGELFF.

This chain joins TRBV28 and TRBJ2-7, with a tentative D call TRBD1 (6 bases). The CDR3 covers 12 residues. Between the trimmed V and J ends, which lost 6 bases and 8 bases, there was a span of 14 bases. The germline V gene has CDR1 MDHEN and CDR2 SYDVKM. CDR3 protein: CASSPNGQKQYF. The DNA of the CDR3 is TGTGCCAGCAGCCCAAACGGACAGAAGCAGTACTTC.

The chain joins TRBV7-6 to TRBJ1-2, with a weak D call TRBD1 (5 bases). Germline V gives CDR1 SGHVS, CDR2 FNYEAQ. The CDR3 spans 12 residues. V lost 4 bases to trimming and J lost 7 bases, with 10 bases between them. The CDR3 nucleotides read TGTGCCAGCAGCTCCCGCGGGGGTGGCTACACCTTC. This sequence encodes CASSSRGGGYTF. The variable domain in full, with the rest retrieved from reference TRBV7-6 and TRBJ1-2, is GAGVSQSPRYKVTKRGQDVALRCDPISGHVSLYWYRQALGQGPEFLTYFNYEAQQDKSGLPNDRFSAERPEGSISTLTIQRTEQRDSAMYRCASSSRGGGYTFGSGTRLTVV.

The rearrangement joins TRBV6-1 to TRBJ2-2, with TRBD1 as a possible D gene (5 bases). V gave up 6 bases and J gave up 3 bases, with 14 bases separating them. The CDR3 is 15 amino acids. From germline, CDR1 is MNHNS and CDR2 SASEGT. The CDR3 DNA reads as TGTGCCAGCAGCCAAACAGGATTCGACACCGGGGAGCTGTTTTTT. It is translated as CASSQTGFDTGELFF.

This chain links TRBV7-9 with TRBJ2-7; TRBD1 might be the D (6 bases). Germline CDR1 and CDR2: SEHNR and FQNEAQ (reference sequence). The CDR3 totals 13 residues. V gave up 3 bases and J gave up 3 bases, with 9 bases separating them. Written as DNA, the CDR3 is TGTGCCAGCAGCTTGGACAGATTCTACGAGCAGTACTTC. It is translated as CASSLDRFYEQYF.

The chain couples TRBV6-1 to TRBJ1-1, with D tentatively TRBD1 (6 bases). The germline V and J ends were trimmed by 4 bases and 0 bases, with 12 bases remaining between them. CDR1 and CDR2 (germline): MNHNS, SASEGT. This CDR3 spans 15 amino acids. Written as DNA, the CDR3 is TGTGCCAGCAGTGCTCAGGGGCCTATGAACACTGAAGCTTTCTTT. This sequence encodes CASSAQGPMNTEAFF.

The gene calls are TRBV5-1 and TRBJ2-1; TRBD1 matches 10 bases. The V segment lost 4 bases and the J segment 3 bases; nucleotides outside the gene matches: 4. Germline values: CDR1 SGHRS, CDR2 YFSETQ. The CDR3 consists of 15 residues. CDR3 sequence reads: CASSGQGGLYNEQFF. DNA for the CDR3: TGCGCCAGCAGCGGACAGGGGGGGCTCTACAATGAGCAGTTCTTC.

The CDR3 nucleotides read TGCGCCAGCAGCCCCAACAGGGATTTCGAAGCTTTCTTT. It is translated as CASSPNRDFEAFF. The rearrangement uses TRBV5-1 and TRBJ1-1; D might be TRBD1 (6 bases). V was pared by 4 bases and J by 8 bases, with 15 bases between. The V gene's germline CDR1 is SGHRS and CDR2 YFSETQ. CDR3 length: 13 residues. The full variable domain, its missing parts supplied by reference TRBV5-1 and TRBJ1-1, is KAGVTQTPRYLIKTRGQQVTLSCSPISGHRSVSWYQQTPGQGLQFLFEYFSETQRNKGNFPGRFSGRQFSNSRSEMNVSTLELGDSALYLCASSPNRDFEAFFGQGTRLTVV.